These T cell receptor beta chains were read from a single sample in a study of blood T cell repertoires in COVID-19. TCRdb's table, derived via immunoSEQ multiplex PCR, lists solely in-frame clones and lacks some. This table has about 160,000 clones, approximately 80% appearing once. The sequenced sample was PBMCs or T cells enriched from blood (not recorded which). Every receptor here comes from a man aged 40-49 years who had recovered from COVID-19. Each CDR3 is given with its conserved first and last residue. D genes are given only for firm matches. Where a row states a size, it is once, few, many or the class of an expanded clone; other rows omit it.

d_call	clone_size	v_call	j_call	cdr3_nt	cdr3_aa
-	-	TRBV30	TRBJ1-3	TGTGCCTGGAGTGCGGGGGCTGGAAACACCATATATTTT	CAWSAGAGNTIYF
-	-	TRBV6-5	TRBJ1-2	TGTGCCAGCAGTTACTCGAAAGGGGTCCAAGACTACACCTTC	CASSYSKGVQDYTF
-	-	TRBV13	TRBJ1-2	TGTGCCAGCAGCACAGCCAGGGGCGGTAACTATGGCTACACCTTC	CASSTARGGNYGYTF
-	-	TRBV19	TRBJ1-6	TGTGCCAGTAGTATATGGGGCCTGGATAATTCACCCCTCCACTTT	CASSIWGLDNSPLHF
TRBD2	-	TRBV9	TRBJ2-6	TGTGCCAGCAGCGAACCGGGGGGGCCCTACCTCTCTGGGGCCAACGTCCTGACTTTC	CASSEPGGPYLSGANVLTF
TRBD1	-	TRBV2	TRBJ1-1	TGTGCCAGCAGTGAACGCCAGGGGGCGGCTTTCTTT	CASSERQGAAFF
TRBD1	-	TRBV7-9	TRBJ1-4	TGTGCCAGCAGCTTAGGGGACAGAACTAATGAAAAACTGTTTTTT	CASSLGDRTNEKLFF
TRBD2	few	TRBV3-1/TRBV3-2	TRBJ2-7	TGTGCCAGCAGTCCAAGGGGTATCGGGAGGGACGAGCAGTACTTC	CASSPRGIGRDEQYF
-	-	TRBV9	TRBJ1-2	TGTGCCAGCAGCGTAGGGGACAAGTTCGGCTATGGCTACACCTTC	CASSVGDKFGYGYTF
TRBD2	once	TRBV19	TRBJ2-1	TGTGCCAGTAGTATAACCCCATTGTTGCGGGGGAGCATCTCCTACAATGAGCAGTTCTTC	CASSITPLLRGSISYNEQFF
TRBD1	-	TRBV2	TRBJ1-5	TGTGCCAGCAGTGTTCAGGGGGCCGGTCAGCCCCAGCATTTT	CASSVQGAGQPQHF
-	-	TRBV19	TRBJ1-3	TGTGCCAGTAGTATAGGTGGGGCAGGGTTCGCTGGAAACACCATATATTTT	CASSIGGAGFAGNTIYF
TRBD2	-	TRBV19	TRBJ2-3	TGTGCCAGTAGTACGTTAGCGGGGTTGGCCCCCGATACGCAGTATTTT	CASSTLAGLAPDTQYF
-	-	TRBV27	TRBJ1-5	TGTGCCAGCCGGGGGGGGAATAGCAATCAGCCCCAGCATTTT	CASRGGNSNQPQHF
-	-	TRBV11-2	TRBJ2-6	TGTGCCAGCAGTCCCAGGGTCTCTGGGGCCAACGTCCTGACTTTC	CASSPRVSGANVLTF
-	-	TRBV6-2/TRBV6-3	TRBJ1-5	TGTGCCAGCAGTTACTCCACCTACGGGGGGCCTCAGCCCCAGCATTTT	CASSYSTYGGPQPQHF
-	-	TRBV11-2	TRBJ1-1	TGTGCCAGCAGCTTAGCATGGGCGGGCACTGAAGCTTTCTTT	CASSLAWAGTEAFF
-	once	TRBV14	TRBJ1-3	TGTGCCAGCAGCCTAGCAGGGGGAAACACCATATATTTT	CASSLAGGNTIYF
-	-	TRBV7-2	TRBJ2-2	TGTGCCAGCAGCTTAGACCCGGCGGCAAAACCCGGGACCGGGGAGCTGTTTTTT	CASSLDPAAKPGTGELFF
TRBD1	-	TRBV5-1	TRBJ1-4	TGCGCCAGCAGGGGACAGGGTGCAACTAATGAAAAACTGTTTTTT	CASRGQGATNEKLFF
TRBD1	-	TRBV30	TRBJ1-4	TGTGCCTGGAGCGCCGCCTTCGGACAGGGAGAAGGCGAAAAACTGTTTTTT	CAWSAAFGQGEGEKLFF
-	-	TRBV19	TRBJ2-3	TGTGCCAGTAAACCAGGGGGGGATACGCAGTATTTT	CASKPGGDTQYF
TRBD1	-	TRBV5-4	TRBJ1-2	TGTGCCAGCAGCCCCTCCCTCTCGGACAGGGAGGATGGCTACACCTTC	CASSPSLSDREDGYTF
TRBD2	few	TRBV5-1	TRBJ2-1	TGCGCCAGCAGCCGAAATGGACTAGCGGATTCTAATGAGCAGTTCTTC	CASSRNGLADSNEQFF
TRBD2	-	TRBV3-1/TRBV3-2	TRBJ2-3	TGTGCCAGCAGCCGCAGCGGGGGGGCCGGAGATACGCAGTATTTT	CASSRSGGAGDTQYF
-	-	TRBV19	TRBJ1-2	TGTGCCAGTAGTCCCAGGGGTGATTATGGCTACACCTTC	CASSPRGDYGYTF
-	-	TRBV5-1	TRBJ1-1	TGCGCCAGCAGCTTGGGCAGGATGGTACGCTGGAGGCGCACTGAAGCTTTCTTT	CASSLGRMVRWRRTEAFF
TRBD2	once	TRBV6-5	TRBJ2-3	TGTGCCAGCAGGGACCTAGCGGGGGCCCCAGATACGCAGTATTTT	CASRDLAGAPDTQYF
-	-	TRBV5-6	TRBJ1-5	TGTGCCAGCAGCTTTGGGCCGCTTAATCAGCCCCAGCATTTT	CASSFGPLNQPQHF
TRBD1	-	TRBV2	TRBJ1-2	TGTGCCAGCAGCCGGGGGGGACAGAACTATGGCTACACCTTC	CASSRGGQNYGYTF
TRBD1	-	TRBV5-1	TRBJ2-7	TGCGCCAGCAGCTTGGTCTCAGGGGGCGACTACGAGCAGTACTTC	CASSLVSGGDYEQYF
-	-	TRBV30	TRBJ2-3	TGTGCCTGGAGACAGGGTGCAGTAAGGACGCAGTATTTT	CAWRQGAVRTQYF
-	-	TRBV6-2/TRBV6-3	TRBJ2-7	TGTGCCAGCAGTCACTCCTACGAGCAGTACTTC	CASSHSYEQYF
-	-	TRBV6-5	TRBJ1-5	TGTGCCAGCAGTTACTCCCCACAGGGCAATCAGCCCCAGCATTTT	CASSYSPQGNQPQHF
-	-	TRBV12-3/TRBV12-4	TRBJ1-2	TGTGCCAGCAGTTTCCGGCAGGGGAATGGCTACACCTTC	CASSFRQGNGYTF
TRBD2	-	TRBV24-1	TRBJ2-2	TGTGCCACCAGTGATCCCACCGGGACTAGCGTCGGCGGGGAGCTGTTTTTT	CATSDPTGTSVGGELFF
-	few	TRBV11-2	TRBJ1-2	TGTGCCAGCAGCTTAGATGGGGGCGCGGGTTGGGGCTACACCTTC	CASSLDGGAGWGYTF
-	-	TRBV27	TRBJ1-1	TGTGCCAGCAGGAGAGGGGGGGGGACGGCGGGCACTGAAGCTTTCTTT	CASRRGGGTAGTEAFF
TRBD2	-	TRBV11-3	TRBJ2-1	TGTGCCAGCAGCTTAGGTGGCGGGGGGGATTACAATGAGCAGTTCTTC	CASSLGGGGDYNEQFF
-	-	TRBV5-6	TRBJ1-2	TGTGCCAGCAGCATTGGTTGGGAGTCAAGCTATGGCTACACCTTC	CASSIGWESSYGYTF
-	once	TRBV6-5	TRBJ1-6	TGTGCCAGCAGTAGAGACAGGAGAACGGTAGGGCCCCTCCACTTT	CASSRDRRTVGPLHF
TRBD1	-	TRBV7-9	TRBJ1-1	TGTGCCAGCAGCTTATTCCCGGGACAGGGGGCGCGGACTGAAGCTTTCTTT	CASSLFPGQGARTEAFF
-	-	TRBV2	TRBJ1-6	TGTGCCAGCAGTGAAGGGAGGGGAAATTCACCCCTCCACTTT	CASSEGRGNSPLHF
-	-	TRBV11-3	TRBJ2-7	TGTGCCAGCAGCCATGGGGGGTACGAGCAGTACTTC	CASSHGGYEQYF
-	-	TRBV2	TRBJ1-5	TGTGCCAGCAGCCGGGAGCTCTCTTATCAGCCCCAGCATTTT	CASSRELSYQPQHF
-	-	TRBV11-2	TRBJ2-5	TGTGCCAGCAGCTTTAAAGAGACCCAGTACTTC	CASSFKETQYF
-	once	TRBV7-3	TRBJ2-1	TGTGCCAGCAGCTTAACGGGGGCAGGGTACAATGAGCAGTTCTTC	CASSLTGAGYNEQFF
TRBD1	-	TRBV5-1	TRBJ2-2	TGCGCCAGCAGCTTTAGACAGGGGGCCGGGGAGCTGTTTTTT	CASSFRQGAGELFF
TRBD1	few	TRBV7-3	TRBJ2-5	TGTGCCAGCAGCTTAGGGACAGGGGGCGCCGGGACCCAGTACTTC	CASSLGTGGAGTQYF